The next 9 T cell receptor beta chains were all read from a single sample in a study of cytomegalovirus exposure and HLA in healthy donors. PCR primers comprised 60 Vbeta and 13 Jbeta primers. The protocol was immunoSEQ multiplex PCR, while the TCRdb copy is restricted to in-frame clones and leaves out a portion. Among fewer than 150,000 clones, around 80% were seen once, and the ten largest hold approximately 2.3%. The sample taken for sequencing was PBMCs. The receptors were gathered from a young man in good health and CMV-seronegative.

This chain joins TRBV10-3 and TRBJ2-1; D call uncertain. Trimming pared 6 bases from V and 0 bases from J, leaving 12 bases between. Germline values: CDR1 ENHRY, CDR2 SYGVKD. The CDR3 has 15 residues. The CDR3 loop reads CAISADLSSYNEQFF. The CDR3, as DNA: TGTGCCATCAGCGCCGACTTAAGCTCCTACAATGAGCAGTTCTTC.

The chain is built from TRBV7-6 and TRBJ2-7; D is uncertain. V was trimmed by 5 bases and J by 8 bases, leaving 16 bases between them. The CDR3 runs to 13 residues. Germline V gene sequence: CDR1 SGHVS, CDR2 FNYEAQ. The CDR3, as DNA: TGTGCCAGCAGCCCACTTGGGCGCCGCCAGCAGTACTTC. Its protein product is CASSPLGRRQQYF.

This clone has only one observation. The chain is built from TRBV27 and TRBJ2-3, with 10 bases identical to TRBD1. There are 16 residues in the CDR3. Germline CDR1 and CDR2: MNHEY and SMNVEV (reference sequence). V lost 2 bases and J lost 6; bases outside the gene matches: 8. The CDR3 DNA follows: TGTGCCAGCAGTTTAACGTGGGGGACAGGGGTCGATACGCAGTATTTT. It codes for CASSLTWGTGVDTQYF.

This clone occurred a few times. The J gene is TRBJ2-7, the V gene TRBV5-1; 7 bases are shared with TRBD2. This CDR3 spans 14 amino acids. The J segment lost 1 base and the V segment lost 6 bases, leaving 7 bases of the junction unmatched. Germline V lookup: CDR1 SGHRS, CDR2 YFSETQ. The CDR3 loop is CASNAGERSYEQYF. Written as DNA, the CDR3 is TGCGCCAGCAACGCGGGAGAGAGGTCCTACGAGCAGTACTTC.

This chain links TRBV27 with TRBJ2-7; D is uncertain. CDR3 length: 13 amino acids. Germline V gives CDR1 MNHEY, CDR2 SMNVEV (reference sequence). The V end lost 6 bases, the J end lost 1 base, and 10 bases lay between the germline ends. The CDR3 DNA sequence: TGTGCCAGCAGCCACTCAAATTCCTACGAGCAGTACTTC. Translation: CASSHSNSYEQYF.

This chain links TRBV28 with TRBJ2-3, with TRBD2 matching over 7 bases. Germline CDR1 MDHEN, CDR2 SYDVKM. This CDR3 has 15 amino acids. The J segment lost 4 bases and the V segment lost 10 bases, leaving 14 bases of the junction unmatched. CDR3 coding DNA: TGTGCCAACTCGGATGGGGGGGGTGGGTCAGATACGCAGTATTTT. It encodes CANSDGGGGSDTQYF.

The genes are TRBV2 and TRBJ2-6, with 7 bases aligning to TRBD1. This CDR3 comprises 15 residues. Germline V CDR1 and CDR2: SNHLY, FYNNEI. Trimming removed 8 bases from V and 0 bases from J; junction bases left unmatched: 4. The chain's CDR3 is CASRRQGSGANVLTF. The DNA for the CDR3 is TGTGCCAGCCGGAGACAGGGCTCTGGGGCCAACGTCCTGACTTTC.

This chain uses TRBV5-1 with TRBJ2-5, with D hard to call. Trimming removed 6 bases at V and 1 base at J, with 10 bases between. Per the germline V gene, CDR1 is SGHRS and CDR2 is YFSETQ. This CDR3 has 13 residues. DNA of the CDR3: TGCGCCAGCAAAAGAGCGACCCAAGAGACCCAGTACTTC. It is translated as CASKRATQETQYF.

CDR3: CASSVWAAGVDEQFF. The CDR3 nucleotides read TGTGCCAGCAGCGTATGGGCGGCGGGAGTAGATGAGCAGTTCTTC. This chain uses TRBV9 with TRBJ2-1; 7 bases line up with TRBD2. V trimming: 1 base; J trimming: 8 bases; junction bases outside the gene matches: 9. The germline gives CDR1 SGDLS, CDR2 YYNGEE. The CDR3 runs to 15 residues.